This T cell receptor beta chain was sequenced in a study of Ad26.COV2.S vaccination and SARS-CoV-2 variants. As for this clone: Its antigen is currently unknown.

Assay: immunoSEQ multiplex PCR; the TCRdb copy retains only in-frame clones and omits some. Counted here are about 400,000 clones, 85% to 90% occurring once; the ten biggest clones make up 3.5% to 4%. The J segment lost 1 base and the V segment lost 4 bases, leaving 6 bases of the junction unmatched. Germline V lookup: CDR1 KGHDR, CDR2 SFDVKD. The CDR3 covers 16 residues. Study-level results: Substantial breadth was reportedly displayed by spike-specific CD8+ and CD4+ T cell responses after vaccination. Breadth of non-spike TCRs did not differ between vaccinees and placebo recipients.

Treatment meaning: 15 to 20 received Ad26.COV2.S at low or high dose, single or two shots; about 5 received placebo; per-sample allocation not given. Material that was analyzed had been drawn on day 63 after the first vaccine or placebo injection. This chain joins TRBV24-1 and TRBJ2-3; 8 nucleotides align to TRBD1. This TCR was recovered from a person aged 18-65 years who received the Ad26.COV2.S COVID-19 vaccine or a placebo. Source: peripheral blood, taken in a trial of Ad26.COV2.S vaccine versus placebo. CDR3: CATSDPGTGRTDTQYF. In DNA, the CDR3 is TGTGCCACCAGTGACCCCGGGACAGGACGCACAGATACGCAGTATTTT.